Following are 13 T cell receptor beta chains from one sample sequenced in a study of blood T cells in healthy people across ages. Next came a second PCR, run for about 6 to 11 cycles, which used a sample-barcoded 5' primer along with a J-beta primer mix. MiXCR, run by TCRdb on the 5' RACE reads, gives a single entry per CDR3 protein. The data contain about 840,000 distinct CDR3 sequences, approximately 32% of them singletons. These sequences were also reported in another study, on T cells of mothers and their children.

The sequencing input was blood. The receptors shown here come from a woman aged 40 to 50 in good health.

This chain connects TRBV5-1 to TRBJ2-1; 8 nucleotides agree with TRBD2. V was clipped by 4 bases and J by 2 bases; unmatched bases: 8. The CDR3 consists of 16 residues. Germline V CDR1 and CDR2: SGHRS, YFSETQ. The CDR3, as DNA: TGCGCCAGCAGCGCCACGACTAGCGATGCCTACAATGAGCAGTTCTTC. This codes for CASSATTSDAYNEQFF.

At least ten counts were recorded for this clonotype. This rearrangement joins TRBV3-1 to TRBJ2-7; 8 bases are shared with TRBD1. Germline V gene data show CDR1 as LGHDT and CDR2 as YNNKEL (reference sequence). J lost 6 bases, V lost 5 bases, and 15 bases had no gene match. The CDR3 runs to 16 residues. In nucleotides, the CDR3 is TGTGCCAGCAGCGCCGCGGACAGGGTCCTTTCAACCGAGCAGTACTTC. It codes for CASSAADRVLSTEQYF.

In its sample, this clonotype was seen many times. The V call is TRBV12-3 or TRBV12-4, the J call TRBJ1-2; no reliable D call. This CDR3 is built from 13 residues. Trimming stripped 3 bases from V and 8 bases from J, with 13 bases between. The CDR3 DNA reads TGTGCCAGCAGTTTTGAGGGCTCCTTAGGCTACACCTTC. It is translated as CASSFEGSLGYTF.

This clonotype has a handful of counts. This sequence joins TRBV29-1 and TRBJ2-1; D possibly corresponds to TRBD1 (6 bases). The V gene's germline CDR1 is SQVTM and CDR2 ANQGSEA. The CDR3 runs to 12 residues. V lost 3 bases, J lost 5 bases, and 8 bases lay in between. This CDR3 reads CSVDRTDNEQFF. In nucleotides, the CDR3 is TGCAGCGTTGATAGGACAGACAATGAGCAGTTCTTC.

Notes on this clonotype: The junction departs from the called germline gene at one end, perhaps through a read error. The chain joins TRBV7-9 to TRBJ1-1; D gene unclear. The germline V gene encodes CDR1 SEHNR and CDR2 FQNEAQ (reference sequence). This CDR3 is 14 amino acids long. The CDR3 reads CARSRTRLTVEAFF. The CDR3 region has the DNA TGTGCCCGCAGTCGGACGCGGCTCACTGTTGAAGCTTTCTTT.

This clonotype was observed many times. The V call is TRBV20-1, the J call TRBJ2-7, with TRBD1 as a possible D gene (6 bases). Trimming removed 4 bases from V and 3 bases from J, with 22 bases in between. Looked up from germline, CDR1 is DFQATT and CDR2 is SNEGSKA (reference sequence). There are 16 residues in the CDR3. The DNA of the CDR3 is TGCAGTGCTAAACGACAGGTTAATTCCCCTTTCTACGAGCAGTACTTC. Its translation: CSAKRQVNSPFYEQYF.

The CDR3 loop is CASRTGQAEAQYF. The CDR3 DNA reads TGTGCCAGCAGAACGGGACAGGCGGAGGCCCAGTACTTC. V is TRBV2 and J is TRBJ2-5, with 8 bases fitting TRBD1. This CDR3 comprises 13 residues. V lost 6 bases and J lost 9; bases outside the gene matches: 9. Germline V gene sequence: CDR1 SNHLY, CDR2 FYNNEI.

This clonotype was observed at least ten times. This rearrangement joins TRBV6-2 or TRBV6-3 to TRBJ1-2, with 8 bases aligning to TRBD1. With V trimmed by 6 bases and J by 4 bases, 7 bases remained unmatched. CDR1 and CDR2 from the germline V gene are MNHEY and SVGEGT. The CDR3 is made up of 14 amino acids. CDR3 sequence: CASRTQGVFYGYTF. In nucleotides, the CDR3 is TGTGCCAGCAGAACACAGGGGGTCTTCTATGGCTACACCTTC.

The CDR3: CASSMWGADTDTQYF. In nucleotides, the CDR3 is TGTGCTAGTTCGATGTGGGGGGCCGACACAGATACGCAGTATTTT. The chain employs TRBV12-5 and TRBJ2-3; TRBD1 or TRBD2 may be the D gene (6 bases each). Trimming stripped 8 bases from V and 2 bases from J, with 17 bases between. Germline V lookup: CDR1 LGHNT, CDR2 FRNRAP. The CDR3 is made up of 15 amino acids.

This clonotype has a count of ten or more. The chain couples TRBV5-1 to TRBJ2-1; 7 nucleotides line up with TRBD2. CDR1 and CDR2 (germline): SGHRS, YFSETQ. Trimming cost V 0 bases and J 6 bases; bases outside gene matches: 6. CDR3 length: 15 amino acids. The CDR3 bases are TGCGCCAGCAGCTTGGCCCAACTAGCGATCAATGAGCAGTTCTTC. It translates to CASSLAQLAINEQFF.

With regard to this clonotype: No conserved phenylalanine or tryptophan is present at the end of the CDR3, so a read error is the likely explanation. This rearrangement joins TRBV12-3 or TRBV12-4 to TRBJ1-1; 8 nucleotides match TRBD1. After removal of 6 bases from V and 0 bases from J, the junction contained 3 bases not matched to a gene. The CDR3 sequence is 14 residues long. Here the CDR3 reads CASSQQGVNTEAFL. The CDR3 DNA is TGTGCCAGCAGCCAACAGGGGGTGAACACTGAAGCTTTCTTG.

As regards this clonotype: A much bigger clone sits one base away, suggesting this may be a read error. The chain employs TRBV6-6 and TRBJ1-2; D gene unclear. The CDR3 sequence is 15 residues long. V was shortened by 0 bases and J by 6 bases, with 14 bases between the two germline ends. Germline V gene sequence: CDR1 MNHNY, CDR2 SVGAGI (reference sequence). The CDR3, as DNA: TGTGCCAGCAGTTACTCCGAGATTCTCAACCATGGCTACACCTTC. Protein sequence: CASSYSEILNHGYTF.

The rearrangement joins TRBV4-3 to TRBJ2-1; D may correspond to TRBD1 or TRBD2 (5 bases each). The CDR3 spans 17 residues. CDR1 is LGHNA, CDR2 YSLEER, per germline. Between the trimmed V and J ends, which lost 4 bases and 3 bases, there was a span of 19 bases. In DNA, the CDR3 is TGCGCCAGCAGCCCTGGACTGGGCAGGGAAGACTACAATGAGCAGTTCTTC. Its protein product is CASSPGLGREDYNEQFF.